Presented here are 17 T cell receptor beta chains from one specimen sequenced in a study of blood T cells in healthy people across ages. The second PCR ran about 7 to 12 cycles with a sample-barcoded 5' primer and J-beta primers. A single record per CDR3 protein comes from TCRdb applying MiXCR to the 5' RACE reads. The sample has approximately 900,000 distinct CDR3 sequences; under 35% are singletons. The same data also went into a second study, on T cells of mothers and their children.

Material for sequencing was blood. All receptors derive from a woman aged 40 to 50 in good health.

This clonotype was observed a single time. This chain joins TRBV21-1 and TRBJ2-3; TRBD2 is the table's D call, not checked against the DNA. TRBV21-1 is a pseudogene. This CDR3 contains 18 residues. The CDR3 region has the DNA TGTGCCAGCAACGATCGGACTAGCGGGGGCTTCCCGACAGATGCGCAGTATTTT. This translates into CASNDRTSGGFPTDAQYF.

A few counts support this clonotype. The germline gene is not matched at one end of the junction; a read error may be the cause. The chain carries TRBV7-8 and TRBJ2-5, with D possibly TRBD2 on 6 matching bases. The length of the CDR3 is 14 residues. Germline CDR1 SGHVS, CDR2 FQNEAQ. The CDR3 DNA sequence: TGTGCCAGCAGCCCTGGAGCGACGGGAGAGACCCGGTACTTC. Encoded protein: CASSPGATGETRYF. The variable domain in full, with the rest retrieved from reference TRBV7-8 and TRBJ2-5, is GAGVSQSPRYKVAKRGQDVALRCDPISGHVSLFWYQQALGQGPEFLTYFQNEAQLDKSGLPSDRFFAERPEGSVSTLKIQRTQQEDSAVYLCASSPGATGETRYFGPGTRLLVL.

This rearrangement joins TRBV28 to TRBJ1-1; 7 positions match TRBD1. The CDR3 has 16 residues. The trim removed 5 bases at V and 1 base at J, leaving 10 bases unmatched. Germline loops: CDR1 MDHEN, CDR2 SYDVKM. CDR3 protein: CASSKSRTGQNTEAFF. CDR3 nucleotides: TGTGCCAGCAGTAAATCACGGACAGGACAGAACACTGAAGCTTTCTTT.

The chain links TRBV29-1 to TRBJ2-1; no firm D call. The CDR3 covers 12 residues. CDR1 and CDR2 from the germline V gene are SQVTM and ANQGSEA. The CDR3 DNA reads TGCAGTGTAAGAAAGCCCTACAATGAGCAGTTCTTC. Translation gives CSVRKPYNEQFF.

This clonotype was observed a few times. The CDR3 sequence is CASSPGGIPYEQYF. The CDR3 DNA sequence: TGTGCCAGCTCACCTGGCGGGATCCCCTACGAGCAGTACTTC. The chain is built from TRBV18 and TRBJ2-7, with D maybe TRBD2 (6 bases). Germline lookup yields CDR1 KGHSH and CDR2 LQKENI. The CDR3 loop spans 14 amino acids. Deletions cut 3 bases from V and 2 bases from J, with 11 bases between. Full variable domain (outside the CDR3, taken from reference TRBV18 and TRBJ2-7): NAGVMQNPRHLVRRRGQEARLRCSPMKGHSHVYWYRQLPEEGLKFMVYLQKENIIDESGMPKERFSAEFPKEGPSILRIQQVVRGDSAAYFCASSPGGIPYEQYFGPGTRLTVT.

This chain links TRBV12-3 or TRBV12-4 with TRBJ1-5; D is unresolved. The CDR3 totals 12 residues. Trimming pared 6 bases from V and 7 bases from J, leaving 10 bases between. The CDR3 coding sequence is TGTGCCAGCAGGGAAGGGAGGCAGCCCCAGCATTTT. It encodes CASREGRQPQHF.

The CDR3 reads CSVEPNLGMNTEAFF. The CDR3, as DNA: TGCAGCGTTGAGCCAAATCTTGGGATGAACACTGAAGCTTTCTTT. V is TRBV29-1 and J is TRBJ1-1; D is undetermined. The germline CDR1 and CDR2 sequences are SQVTM and ANQGSEA. Between the trimmed V and J ends, which lost 3 bases and 0 bases, there was a span of 14 bases. This CDR3 has 15 amino acids.

Concerning this clonotype: One end of the junction fails to match germline, which may point to a read error. The rearrangement uses TRBV3-1 and TRBJ2-5; tentatively, D is TRBD1 or TRBD2 (5 bases each). CDR3 length: 13 residues. Germline CDR1 reads LGHDT; CDR2 reads YNNKEL (reference sequence). CDR3 region: CASSGGAGETRYF. The CDR3 nucleotides read TGTGCCAGCAGCGGTGGGGCCGGGGAGACCCGGTACTTC.

The rearrangement joins TRBV20-1 to TRBJ2-1; 7 nucleotides agree with TRBD2. CDR3 length equals 15 residues. The V segment lost 6 bases and the J segment 0 bases; nucleotides outside the gene matches: 8. Looked up from germline, CDR1 is DFQATT and CDR2 is SNEGSKA (reference sequence). Written as DNA, the CDR3 is TGCAGTGCAGATAGCGGGCGAACCTCCTACAATGAGCAGTTCTTC. It specifies CSADSGRTSYNEQFF.

This clonotype showed up just a few times. V is TRBV20-1 and J is TRBJ2-3; TRBD1 agrees at 8 bases. V was pared by 0 bases and J by 4 bases, with 6 bases of the junction left unmatched. Looked up from germline, CDR1 is DFQATT and CDR2 is SNEGSKA (reference sequence). This CDR3 contains 15 residues. CDR3 bases: TGCAGTGCTAGAGATGCTGGACAGGGCGCAGATACGCAGTATTTT. It codes for CSARDAGQGADTQYF.

This clonotype has more than one count but fewer than ten. This chain joins TRBV29-1 and TRBJ2-3; 9 bases map to TRBD2. This CDR3 spans 14 amino acids. From germline, CDR1 is SQVTM and CDR2 ANQGSEA. V lost 6 bases, J lost 5 bases, and 9 bases stayed unmatched. This CDR3 is CSVTSGTSRDTQYF. The CDR3 DNA follows: TGCAGCGTAACATCCGGGACTAGCCGAGATACGCAGTATTTT.

The chain couples TRBV3-1 to TRBJ2-7, with TRBD2 as a possible D gene (5 bases). Germline V lookup: CDR1 LGHDT, CDR2 YNNKEL (reference sequence). Trimming removed 4 bases at V and 3 bases at J, with 16 bases between. The CDR3 runs 15 residues. The DNA for the CDR3 is TGTGCCAGCAGCCTTACTAGACCGAGCTACTACGAGCAGTACTTC. Amino acid sequence: CASSLTRPSYYEQYF.

This chain connects TRBV29-1 to TRBJ2-1, with unresolved D. The CDR3 is 13 residues long. V was shortened by 4 bases and J by 3 bases, with 10 bases between the two germline ends. The V gene's germline CDR1 is SQVTM and CDR2 ANQGSEA. The CDR3 protein is CSVGDQDYNEQFF. CDR3 nucleotides: TGCAGCGTTGGAGATCAGGACTACAATGAGCAGTTCTTC.

The chain couples TRBV7-2 to TRBJ1-5; 9 bases map to TRBD1. The CDR3 has 15 amino acids. CDR1 and CDR2 (germline): SGHTA, FQGNSA. V was clipped by 5 bases and J by 2 bases; unmatched bases: 4. CDR3 in amino acids: CASSAWTGGNQPQHF. CDR3 nucleotides: TGTGCCAGCAGCGCGTGGACAGGGGGCAATCAGCCCCAGCATTTT.

Notes on this clonotype: The junction departs from the called germline gene at one end, perhaps through a read error. The chain couples TRBV20-1 to TRBJ2-2, with D perhaps TRBD2 (6 bases). Germline assignment: CDR1 DFQATT and CDR2 SNEGSKA (reference sequence). The CDR3 loop spans 15 amino acids. CDR3 nucleotides: TGCAGTGCTAGACCCTCCGGGACCCTGGGCGGGGAGCGGTTTTTT. Its protein product is CSARPSGTLGGERFF.

This clonotype was detected only a few times. The chain uses TRBV5-1 and TRBJ1-2; the D gene is possibly TRBD1 (5 bases). Germline-derived CDR1 and CDR2 are SGHRS and YFSETQ. Trimming took off 2 bases at V and 4 bases at J, with 15 bases between the two ends. The CDR3 contains 15 residues. The CDR3 DNA is TGCGCCAGCAGCTTAAATAACAGGCGGGTCTATGGCTACACCTTC. Translation gives CASSLNNRRVYGYTF. The complete variable domain, with remaining parts taken from reference TRBV5-1 and TRBJ1-2, reads KAGVTQTPRYLIKTRGQQVTLSCSPISGHRSVSWYQQTPGQGLQFLFEYFSETQRNKGNFPGRFSGRQFSNSRSEMNVSTLELGDSALYLCASSLNNRRVYGYTFGSGTRLTVV.

A few counts support this clonotype. The chain couples TRBV7-2 to TRBJ2-7, with D uncertain. V dropped 5 bases and J dropped 6 bases, with 17 bases sitting between them. The CDR3 sequence is 14 residues long. Germline CDR1 and CDR2: SGHTA and FQGNSA. The CDR3 bases are TGTGCCAGCAGCCCCCGGCAACAAGGCGGCGAGCAGTACTTC. This encodes CASSPRQQGGEQYF.